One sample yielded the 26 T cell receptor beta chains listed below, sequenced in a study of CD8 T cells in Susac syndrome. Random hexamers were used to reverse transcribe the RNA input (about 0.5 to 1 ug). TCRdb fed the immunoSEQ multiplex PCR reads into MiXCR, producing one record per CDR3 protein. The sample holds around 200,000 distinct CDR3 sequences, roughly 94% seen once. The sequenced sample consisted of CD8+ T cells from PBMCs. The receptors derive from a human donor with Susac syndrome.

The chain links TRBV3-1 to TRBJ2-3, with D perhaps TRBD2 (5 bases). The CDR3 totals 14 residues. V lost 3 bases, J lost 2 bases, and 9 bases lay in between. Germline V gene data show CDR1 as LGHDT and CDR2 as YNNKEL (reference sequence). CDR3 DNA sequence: TGTGCCAGCAGCCATGGGAGCCACACAGATACGCAGTATTTT. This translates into CASSHGSHTDTQYF.

The CDR3 nucleotides are TGTGCCAGCAGCCCTAACAGCGGGGGTATTGAGCAGTTCTTC. This encodes CASSPNSGGIEQFF. This chain uses TRBV9 with TRBJ2-1; 8 bases are a match to TRBD2. The V and J ends lost 4 bases and 9 bases, in that order; junction bases with no gene match: 9. The CDR3 is 14 residues long. Germline CDR1 SGDLS, CDR2 YYNGEE.

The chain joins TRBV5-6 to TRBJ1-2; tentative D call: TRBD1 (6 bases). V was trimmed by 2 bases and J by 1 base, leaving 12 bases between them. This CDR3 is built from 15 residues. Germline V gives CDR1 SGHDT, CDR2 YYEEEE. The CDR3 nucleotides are TGTGCCAGCAGCTTACAGGGCTTTGATAACTATGGCTACACCTTC. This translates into CASSLQGFDNYGYTF.

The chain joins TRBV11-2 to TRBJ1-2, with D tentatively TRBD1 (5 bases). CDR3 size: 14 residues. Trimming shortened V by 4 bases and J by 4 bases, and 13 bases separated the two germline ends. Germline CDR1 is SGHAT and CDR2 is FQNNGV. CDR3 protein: CASSSGTFTYGYTF. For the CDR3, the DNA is TGTGCCAGCAGCTCAGGGACTTTTACCTATGGCTACACCTTC.

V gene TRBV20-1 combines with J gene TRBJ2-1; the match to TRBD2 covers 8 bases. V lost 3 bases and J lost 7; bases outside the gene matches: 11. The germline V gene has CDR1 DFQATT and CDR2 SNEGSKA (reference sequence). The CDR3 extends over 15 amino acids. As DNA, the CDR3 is TGCAGTGCTAGTGAGGGGGGGCGACTAGCGAATGAGCAGTTCTTC. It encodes CSASEGGRLANEQFF.

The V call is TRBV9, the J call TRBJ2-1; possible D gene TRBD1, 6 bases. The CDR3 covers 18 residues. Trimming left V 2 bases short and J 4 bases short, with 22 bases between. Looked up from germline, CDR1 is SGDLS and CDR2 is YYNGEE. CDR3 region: CASSVQGYSPRDYNEQFF. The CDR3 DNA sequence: TGTGCCAGCAGCGTTCAGGGGTATTCCCCCCGGGATTACAATGAGCAGTTCTTC. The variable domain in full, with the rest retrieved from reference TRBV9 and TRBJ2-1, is DSGVTQTPKHLITATGQRVTLRCSPRSGDLSVYWYQQSLDQGLQFLIQYYNGEERAKGNILERFSAQQFPDLHSELNLSSLELGDSALYFCASSVQGYSPRDYNEQFFGPGTRLTVL.

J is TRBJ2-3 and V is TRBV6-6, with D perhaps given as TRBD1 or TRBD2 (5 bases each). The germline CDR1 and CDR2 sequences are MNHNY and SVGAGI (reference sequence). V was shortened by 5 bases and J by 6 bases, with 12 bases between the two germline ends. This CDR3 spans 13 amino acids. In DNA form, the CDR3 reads TGTGCCAGCAGTGGGGCCGGGGTGGATACGCAGTATTTT. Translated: CASSGAGVDTQYF.

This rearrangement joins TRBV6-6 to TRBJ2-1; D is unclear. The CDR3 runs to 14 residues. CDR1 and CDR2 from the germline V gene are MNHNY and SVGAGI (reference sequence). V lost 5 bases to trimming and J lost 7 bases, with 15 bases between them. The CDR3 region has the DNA TGTGCCAGCAGTCAATGGAGACTGCAAAATGAGCAGTTCTTC. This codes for CASSQWRLQNEQFF.

The CDR3 is CASSLAGGQETLQETQYF. The CDR3 region has the DNA TGTGCCAGCAGCTTAGCGGGGGGACAAGAGACCCTCCAAGAGACCCAGTACTTC. The V gene is TRBV6-5, the J gene TRBJ2-5, with 10 bases matching TRBD2. Germline assignment: CDR1 MNHEY and CDR2 SVGAGI. This CDR3 is built from 18 residues. The V and J ends lost 6 bases and 1 base, in that order; junction bases with no gene match: 14.

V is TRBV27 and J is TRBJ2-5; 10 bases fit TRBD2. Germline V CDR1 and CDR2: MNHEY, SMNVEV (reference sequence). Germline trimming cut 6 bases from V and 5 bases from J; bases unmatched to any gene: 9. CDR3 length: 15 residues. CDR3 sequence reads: CASSSLLAGVETQYF. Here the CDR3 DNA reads TGTGCCAGCAGCTCCCTTCTAGCGGGAGTTGAGACCCAGTACTTC.

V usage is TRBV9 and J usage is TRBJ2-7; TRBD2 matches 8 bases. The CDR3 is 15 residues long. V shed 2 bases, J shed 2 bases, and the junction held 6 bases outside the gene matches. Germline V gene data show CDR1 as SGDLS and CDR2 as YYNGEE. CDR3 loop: CASSVGFSGAYEQYF. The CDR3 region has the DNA TGTGCCAGCAGCGTGGGTTTTAGCGGGGCCTACGAGCAGTACTTC.

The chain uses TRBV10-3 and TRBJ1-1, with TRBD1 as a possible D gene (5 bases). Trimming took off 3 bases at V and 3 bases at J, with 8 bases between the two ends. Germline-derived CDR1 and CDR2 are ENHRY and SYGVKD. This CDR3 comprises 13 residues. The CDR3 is CAISDGTDTEAFF. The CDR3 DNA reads TGTGCCATCAGTGACGGGACCGACACTGAAGCTTTCTTT.

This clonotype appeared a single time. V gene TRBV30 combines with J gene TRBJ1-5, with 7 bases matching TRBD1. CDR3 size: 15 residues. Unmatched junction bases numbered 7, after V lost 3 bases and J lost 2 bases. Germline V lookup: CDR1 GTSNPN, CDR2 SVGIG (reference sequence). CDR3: CAWRETGLGNQPQHF. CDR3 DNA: TGTGCCTGGAGAGAGACAGGGCTCGGCAATCAGCCCCAGCATTTT.

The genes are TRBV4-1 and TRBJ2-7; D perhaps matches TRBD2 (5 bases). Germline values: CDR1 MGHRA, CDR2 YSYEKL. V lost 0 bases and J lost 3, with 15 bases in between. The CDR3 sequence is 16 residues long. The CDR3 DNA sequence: TGCGCCAGCAGCCAAGATAACGGGGATACTTTCTACGAGCAGTACTTC. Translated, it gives CASSQDNGDTFYEQYF.

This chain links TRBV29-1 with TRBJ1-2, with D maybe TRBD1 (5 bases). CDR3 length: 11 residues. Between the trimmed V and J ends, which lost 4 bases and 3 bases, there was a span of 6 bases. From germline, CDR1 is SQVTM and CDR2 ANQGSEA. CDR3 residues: CSVVQDYGYTF. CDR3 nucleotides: TGCAGCGTTGTACAGGACTATGGCTACACCTTC.

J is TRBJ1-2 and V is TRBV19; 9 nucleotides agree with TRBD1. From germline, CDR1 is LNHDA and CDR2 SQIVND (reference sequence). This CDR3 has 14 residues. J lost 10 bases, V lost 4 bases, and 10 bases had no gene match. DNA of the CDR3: TGTGCCAGTAGTACATCCGGGACAGGGTGGTACTACACCTTC. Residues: CASSTSGTGWYYTF. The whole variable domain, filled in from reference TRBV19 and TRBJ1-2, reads DGGITQSPKYLFRKEGQNVTLSCEQNLNHDAMYWYRQDPGQGLRLIYYSQIVNDFQKGDIAEGYSVSREKKESFPLTVTSAQKNPTAFYLCASSTSGTGWYYTFGSGTRLTVV.

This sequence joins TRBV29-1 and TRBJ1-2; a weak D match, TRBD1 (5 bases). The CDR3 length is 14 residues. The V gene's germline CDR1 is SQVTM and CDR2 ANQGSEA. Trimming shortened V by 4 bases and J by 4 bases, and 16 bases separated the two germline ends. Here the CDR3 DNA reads TGCAGCGTTGCCGAAAACAGGCAAAGCTATGGCTACACCTTC. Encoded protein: CSVAENRQSYGYTF.

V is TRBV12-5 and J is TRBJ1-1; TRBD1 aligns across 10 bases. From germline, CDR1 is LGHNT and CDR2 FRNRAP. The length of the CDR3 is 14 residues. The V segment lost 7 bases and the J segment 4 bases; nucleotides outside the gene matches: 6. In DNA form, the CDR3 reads TGTGCTAGTGCCGAGGGGACAGGGGTCACTGAAGCTTTCTTT. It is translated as CASAEGTGVTEAFF.

The CDR3, as DNA: TGTGCCAGCACCGAAGGGATCGGAGGACTAGTATTCCGCGAGCAGTACTTC. It codes for CASTEGIGGLVFREQYF. The rearrangement joins TRBV7-8 to TRBJ2-7; 7 bases align to TRBD2. Germline CDR1 reads SGHVS; CDR2 reads FQNEAQ. V was clipped by 7 bases and J by 6 bases; unmatched bases: 21. The CDR3 is 17 residues long.

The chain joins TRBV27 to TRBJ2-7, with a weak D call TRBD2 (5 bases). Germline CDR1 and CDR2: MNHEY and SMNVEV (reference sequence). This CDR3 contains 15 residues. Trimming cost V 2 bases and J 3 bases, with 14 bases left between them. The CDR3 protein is CASSLGGGSSYEQYF. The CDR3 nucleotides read TGTGCCAGCAGTTTAGGAGGTGGGAGTAGCTACGAGCAGTACTTC.

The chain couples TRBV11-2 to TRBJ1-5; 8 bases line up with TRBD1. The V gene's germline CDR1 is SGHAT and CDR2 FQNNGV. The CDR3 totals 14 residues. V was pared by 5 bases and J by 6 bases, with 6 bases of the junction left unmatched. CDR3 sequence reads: CASSGQGDGQPQHF. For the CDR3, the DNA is TGTGCCAGCAGCGGACAGGGAGATGGTCAGCCCCAGCATTTT.

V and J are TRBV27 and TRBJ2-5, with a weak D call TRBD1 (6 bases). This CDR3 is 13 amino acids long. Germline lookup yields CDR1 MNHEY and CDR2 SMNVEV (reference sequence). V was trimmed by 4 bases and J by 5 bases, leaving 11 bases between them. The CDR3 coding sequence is TGTGCCAGCAGTTCACACCAGGGGGAGACCCAGTACTTC. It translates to CASSSHQGETQYF.

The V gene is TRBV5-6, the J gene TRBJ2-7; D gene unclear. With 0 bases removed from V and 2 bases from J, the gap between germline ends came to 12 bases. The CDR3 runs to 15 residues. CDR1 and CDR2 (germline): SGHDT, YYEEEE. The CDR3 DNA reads TGTGCCAGCAGCTTGGCCCAGGTTCAAACCTACGAGCAGTACTTC. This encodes CASSLAQVQTYEQYF.

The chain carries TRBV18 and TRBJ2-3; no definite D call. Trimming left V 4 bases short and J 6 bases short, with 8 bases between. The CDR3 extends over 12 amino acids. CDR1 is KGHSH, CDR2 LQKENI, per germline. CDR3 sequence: CASSRPSDTQYF. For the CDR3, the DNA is TGTGCCAGCTCACGACCTTCCGATACGCAGTATTTT.

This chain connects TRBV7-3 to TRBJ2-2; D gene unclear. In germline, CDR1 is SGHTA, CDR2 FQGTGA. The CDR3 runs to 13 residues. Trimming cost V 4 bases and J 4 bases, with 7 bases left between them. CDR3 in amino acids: CASSSSPTGELFF. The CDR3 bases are TGTGCCAGCAGCTCCTCCCCCACCGGGGAGCTGTTTTTT.

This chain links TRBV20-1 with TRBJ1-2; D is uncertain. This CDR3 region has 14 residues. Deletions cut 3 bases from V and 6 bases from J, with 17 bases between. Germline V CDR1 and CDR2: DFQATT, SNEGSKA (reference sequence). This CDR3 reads CSASSPTGNHGYTF. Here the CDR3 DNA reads TGCAGTGCTAGTTCCCCGACGGGGAATCATGGCTACACCTTC.